The 19 T cell receptor beta chains given below trace back to one sample, sequenced in a study of cytomegalovirus exposure and HLA in healthy donors. This table comes from immunoSEQ multiplex PCR, and its TCRdb copy is limited to in-frame clones, with some not included. The data contain 100,000 to 150,000 clones, 75% to 90% of them seen just once; the ten biggest clones take up approximately 1%. The sequenced material came from PBMCs. These receptors were taken from a woman aged 18 to 35 in good health and CMV-seronegative.

This sequence joins TRBV28 and TRBJ1-4; D is unclear. CDR1 MDHEN and CDR2 SYDVKM come from the germline V gene. V dropped 3 bases and J dropped 10 bases, with 15 bases sitting between them. This CDR3 region has 14 residues. The CDR3 nucleotides read TGTGCCAGCAGTTTGGAGGCACCCCGAGGAAAACTGTTTTTT. Translation gives CASSLEAPRGKLFF.

In this sample, this clone turned up once. This sequence joins TRBV6-6 and TRBJ1-5; 8 positions agree with TRBD1. V shed 7 bases and J 4 bases; nucleotides not matched to a gene: 6. The CDR3 has 14 residues. Germline CDR1 is MNHNY and CDR2 is SVGAGI (reference sequence). DNA for the CDR3: TGTGCCAGCATCTCCACAGGGGGGAATCAGCCCCAGCATTTT. It specifies CASISTGGNQPQHF.

The chain employs TRBV2 and TRBJ1-5; no clear D. V shed 1 base and J shed 5 bases, with 6 bases lying between them. The CDR3 covers 13 residues. Germline lookup yields CDR1 SNHLY and CDR2 FYNNEI. The CDR3, as DNA: TGTGCCAGCAGTGAAGAAGGAGATCAGCCCCAGCATTTT. Amino acids: CASSEEGDQPQHF.

The rearrangement joins TRBV18 to TRBJ1-5, with TRBD1 as a possible D gene (5 bases). V dropped 4 bases and J dropped 6 bases, with 19 bases sitting between them. Germline-derived CDR1 and CDR2 are KGHSH and LQKENI. This CDR3 has 16 amino acids. The CDR3 loop reads CASSRGDPLAGQPQHF. DNA of the CDR3: TGTGCCAGCTCACGGGGGGACCCATTGGCGGGTCAGCCCCAGCATTTT.

The rearrangement joins TRBV11-2 to TRBJ2-1; no reliable D call. The CDR3 is made up of 16 amino acids. Germline-derived CDR1 and CDR2 are SGHAT and FQNNGV. V dropped 6 bases and J dropped 0 bases, with 15 bases sitting between them. CDR3 in amino acids: CASRPARPGSYNEQFF. CDR3 nucleotides: TGTGCCAGCAGACCAGCGCGACCTGGCTCCTACAATGAGCAGTTCTTC.

The chain links TRBV28 to TRBJ2-7; 10 nucleotides align to TRBD2. V gave up 6 bases and J gave up 2 bases; unmatched junction bases: 4. This CDR3 has 14 amino acids. In germline, CDR1 is MDHEN, CDR2 SYDVKM. The CDR3 bases are TGTGCCAGCAGCGGACTAGCGGTCCCCTACGAGCAGTACTTC. Protein: CASSGLAVPYEQYF.

The chain is built from TRBV30 and TRBJ1-1; possible D gene TRBD1, 5 bases. Germline CDR1 GTSNPN, CDR2 SVGIG (reference sequence). Trimming pared 3 bases from V and 4 bases from J, leaving 15 bases between. The CDR3 contains 14 residues. The CDR3 DNA sequence: TGTGCCTGGAGCCATGACGGGGGGTTCACTGAAGCTTTCTTT. It yields the protein CAWSHDGGFTEAFF.

CDR3 region: CASSQVTDISGNTIYF. For the CDR3, the DNA is TGCGCCAGCAGCCAAGTCACAGATATCTCTGGAAACACCATATATTTT. The V call is TRBV4-3, the J call TRBJ1-3; D remains ambiguous. The CDR3 is 16 amino acids. Trimming stripped 1 base from V and 0 bases from J, with 10 bases between. From germline, CDR1 is LGHNA and CDR2 YSLEER.

A note on this clone: This specimen includes other DNA sequences encoding the same CDR3. The genes are TRBV7-8 and TRBJ2-1; 7 bases fit TRBD2. Germline CDR1 reads SGHVS; CDR2 reads FQNEAQ. V shed 3 bases, J shed 4 bases, and the junction held 6 bases outside the gene matches. This CDR3 comprises 15 residues. CDR3 protein: CASSLERGAYNEQFF. Here the CDR3 DNA reads TGTGCCAGCAGCTTGGAGCGGGGAGCTTACAATGAGCAGTTCTTC.

This chain links TRBV9 with TRBJ2-5; weak D call: TRBD2 (5 bases). The V gene lost 0 bases and the J gene lost 4 bases, with 13 bases spanning the gap. In germline, CDR1 is SGDLS, CDR2 YYNGEE. The CDR3 has 15 amino acids. For the CDR3, the DNA is TGTGCCAGCAGCGTAGGTCAATATGGAGGAGAGACCCAGTACTTC. Residues: CASSVGQYGGETQYF.

This clone was detected a few times. The V call is TRBV5-5, the J call TRBJ2-2; 9 bases line up with TRBD1. CDR3 length: 16 amino acids. J lost 5 bases, V lost 5 bases, and 10 bases had no gene match. CDR1 SGHKS and CDR2 YYEKEE come from the germline V gene (reference sequence). The CDR3 nucleotides read TGTGCCAGCAGTTATCCGGGACAGGGATTGACCGGGGAGCTGTTTTTT. It codes for CASSYPGQGLTGELFF. Using reference TRBV5-5 and TRBJ2-2 for the parts outside the CDR3, the full variable domain is DAGVTQSPTHLIKTRGQQVTLRCSPISGHKSVSWYQQVLGQGPQFIFQYYEKEERGRGNFPDRFSARQFPNYSSELNVNALLLGDSALYLCASSYPGQGLTGELFFGEGSRLTVL.

J is TRBJ2-7 and V is TRBV27, with D possibly matching TRBD2 (6 bases). The CDR3 is 14 residues long. Germline V gene lookup returns CDR1 MNHEY and CDR2 SMNVEV (reference sequence). Between the trimmed V and J ends, which lost 2 bases and 4 bases, there was a span of 12 bases. This CDR3 is CASSLAGTPYEQYF. The CDR3 DNA sequence: TGTGCCAGCAGTTTAGCCGGGACTCCATACGAGCAGTACTTC.

The chain links TRBV7-8 to TRBJ2-1; D gene uncertain. Trimming pared 2 bases from V and 2 bases from J, leaving 4 bases between. This CDR3 comprises 13 residues. The germline CDR1 and CDR2 sequences are SGHVS and FQNEAQ. The CDR3 coding sequence is TGTGCCAGCAGCTTAACACCCTACAATGAGCAGTTCTTC. Protein product: CASSLTPYNEQFF.

V and J are TRBV6-1 and TRBJ1-5; 9 nucleotides line up with TRBD1. Trimming took 4 bases from V and 2 from J; bases not matched to a gene: 6. The CDR3 runs 16 residues. The germline CDR1 and CDR2 sequences are MNHNS and SASEGT. The CDR3 is CASSVTDRGGNQPQHF. The CDR3 bases are TGTGCCAGCAGTGTCACGGACAGGGGTGGCAATCAGCCCCAGCATTTT.

The chain is built from TRBV4-2 and TRBJ2-5, with D perhaps matching TRBD2 (5 bases). The CDR3 is 17 residues long. Trimming removed 0 bases at V and 5 bases at J, with 19 bases between. Germline V gives CDR1 LGHNA, CDR2 YNFKEQ. The CDR3 nucleotides read TGTGCCAGCAGCCAAGATCTTGGACTCCCAGAGGAGGAGACCCAGTACTTC. It specifies CASSQDLGLPEEETQYF.

The table lists this clone with a count of one. The rearrangement links TRBV28 to TRBJ2-5; D is ambiguous. Germline CDR1 is MDHEN and CDR2 is SYDVKM. V shed 1 base and J shed 2 bases, with 8 bases lying between them. This CDR3 is 14 amino acids long. The CDR3 loop reads CASSLYRDQETQYF. The DNA of the CDR3 is TGTGCCAGCAGTTTATACAGAGATCAAGAGACCCAGTACTTC.

This sequence joins TRBV7-9 and TRBJ1-4; TRBD1 is a possible D gene (6 bases). There are 14 residues in the CDR3. Trimming cost V 5 bases and J 8 bases, with 15 bases left between them. CDR1 is SEHNR and CDR2 is FQNEAQ in the germline V gene (reference sequence). CDR3 sequence: CASSPDRLREKLFF. CDR3 in DNA: TGTGCCAGCAGCCCAGACAGGCTGAGGGAAAAACTGTTTTTT.

The chain is built from TRBV5-5 and TRBJ2-7; D unclear. This CDR3 is 14 amino acids long. V was pared by 1 base and J by 1 base, with 9 bases between. Germline CDR1 and CDR2: SGHKS and YYEKEE (reference sequence). In DNA form, the CDR3 reads TGTGCCAGCAGCTTGTCTTGGGCATCCTACGAGCAGTACTTC. Residues: CASSLSWASYEQYF.

V and J are TRBV11-2 and TRBJ2-7; 9 positions agree with TRBD1. CDR3 length: 15 residues. The J segment lost 3 bases and the V segment lost 5 bases, leaving 8 bases of the junction unmatched. From germline, CDR1 is SGHAT and CDR2 FQNNGV. The CDR3 here is CASSPYPGQGYEQYF. For the CDR3, the DNA is TGTGCCAGCAGCCCTTACCCGGGACAGGGCTACGAGCAGTACTTC.